The next 22 T cell receptor beta chains were all read from a single sample in a study of cytomegalovirus exposure and HLA in healthy donors. PCR was performed using 60 Vbeta and 13 Jbeta primers. Data came from immunoSEQ multiplex PCR; TCRdb stores just in-frame clones and leaves some out. The sample records 120,000 or so clones, around 88% being singletons. The material sequenced was PBMCs. All receptors derive from a man between 40 and 49 years old in good health and CMV-seronegative.

The rearrangement joins TRBV28 to TRBJ2-7, with 9 bases that match TRBD1. The CDR3 runs 15 residues. With 3 bases clipped from V and 5 bases from J, the junction kept 8 bases outside the gene matches. Germline loops: CDR1 MDHEN, CDR2 SYDVKM. The CDR3 DNA reads TGTGCCAGCAGTTTCACAGGGGGCGGGTTTAACGAGCAGTACTTC. Protein: CASSFTGGGFNEQYF.

The chain couples TRBV10-2 to TRBJ1-4; possible D gene TRBD1, 5 bases. Germline assignment: CDR1 WSHSY and CDR2 SAAADI. The CDR3 runs to 15 residues. The V gene lost 6 bases and the J gene lost 5 bases, with 16 bases spanning the gap. DNA for the CDR3: TGCGCCAGCAGATCGCAGGGAATAGGAAATGAAAAACTGTTTTTT. As protein: CASRSQGIGNEKLFF.

This sequence joins TRBV7-8 and TRBJ1-2; no definite D call. Trimming pared 5 bases from V and 6 bases from J, leaving 10 bases between. The CDR3 has 12 residues. Per the germline V gene, CDR1 is SGHVS and CDR2 is FQNEAQ. The CDR3 region is CASSAPGDGYTF. DNA for the CDR3: TGTGCCAGCAGCGCCCCGGGAGATGGCTACACCTTC.

The chain links TRBV4-2 to TRBJ2-3, with 12 bases that match TRBD2. The V gene end was trimmed by 0 bases and the J gene end by 3 bases; junction bases not matched to a gene: 13. Germline loops: CDR1 LGHNA, CDR2 YNFKEQ. CDR3 size: 20 residues. The DNA for the CDR3 is TGTGCCAGCAGCCAAGATCCTCCCCGTCAGACTAGCGGGGGTACAGATACGCAGTATTTT. It translates to CASSQDPPRQTSGGTDTQYF.

This chain links TRBV19 with TRBJ1-1, with 11 nucleotides matching TRBD1. Unmatched junction bases numbered 11, after V lost 10 bases and J lost 1 base. The CDR3 extends over 16 amino acids. Germline lookup yields CDR1 LNHDA and CDR2 SQIVND (reference sequence). CDR3 residues: CATERGQGGRNTEAFF. CDR3 sequence (DNA): TGTGCCACCGAGCGGGGACAGGGGGGACGGAACACTGAAGCTTTCTTT. Full variable domain (rest looked up from reference TRBV19 and TRBJ1-1): DGGITQSPKYLFRKEGQNVTLSCEQNLNHDAMYWYRQDPGQGLRLIYYSQIVNDFQKGDIAEGYSVSREKKESFPLTVTSAQKNPTAFYLCATERGQGGRNTEAFFGQGTRLTVV.

This sequence joins TRBV7-2 and TRBJ2-7; no clear D. Germline V lookup: CDR1 SGHTA, CDR2 FQGNSA. Trimming took 1 base from V and 6 from J, leaving 19 bases between them. CDR3 length equals 16 residues. The CDR3 protein is CASSLVGSFTSSEQYF. The CDR3 nucleotides are TGTGCCAGCAGCTTAGTTGGTAGCTTCACTTCTTCCGAGCAGTACTTC.

This clone was detected only once. CDR3 protein: CASSPGQGNQPQHF. The CDR3 DNA reads TGTGCCAGCAGCCCCGGACAGGGCAATCAGCCCCAGCATTTT. The chain combines TRBV9 with TRBJ1-5; 7 bases fit TRBD1. In germline, CDR1 is SGDLS, CDR2 YYNGEE. The V gene end was trimmed by 4 bases and the J gene end by 2 bases; junction bases not matched to a gene: 3. This CDR3 has 14 amino acids. Supplemented by reference TRBV9 and TRBJ1-5, the full variable domain reads DSGVTQTPKHLITATGQRVTLRCSPRSGDLSVYWYQQSLDQGLQFLIQYYNGEERAKGNILERFSAQQFPDLHSELNLSSLELGDSALYFCASSPGQGNQPQHFGDGTRLSIL.

This chain joins TRBV5-1 and TRBJ2-3, with TRBD1 identical over 7 bases. Trimming removed 2 bases from V and 5 bases from J; junction bases left unmatched: 8. Germline CDR1 and CDR2: SGHRS and YFSETQ. This CDR3 contains 15 residues. CDR3: CASSFRQGIGDTQYF. The CDR3 coding sequence is TGCGCCAGCAGCTTTCGACAGGGAATTGGAGATACGCAGTATTTT.

The genes are TRBV15 and TRBJ1-4; 8 bases agree with TRBD1. With 1 base clipped from V and 5 bases from J, the junction kept 6 bases outside the gene matches. This CDR3 spans 16 amino acids. Germline V gives CDR1 LNHNV, CDR2 YYDKDF (reference sequence). For the CDR3, the DNA is TGTGCCACCAGCAGAGGAGGGACAGGACGCAATGAAAAACTGTTTTTT. Its translation: CATSRGGTGRNEKLFF.

V gene TRBV19 combines with J gene TRBJ1-5; TRBD1 aligns across 10 bases. This CDR3 is 16 amino acids long. With 4 bases clipped from V and 5 bases from J, the junction kept 8 bases outside the gene matches. The germline gives CDR1 LNHDA, CDR2 SQIVND (reference sequence). DNA for the CDR3: TGTGCCAGTAGTACCAGACAGGGGGCGTTGGATCAGCCCCAGCATTTT. As protein: CASSTRQGALDQPQHF.

This clone was seen just once. V usage is TRBV9 and J usage is TRBJ1-5, with D perhaps TRBD1 (5 bases). The germline V gene encodes CDR1 SGDLS and CDR2 YYNGEE. Trimming removed 0 bases at V and 4 bases at J, with 11 bases between. The CDR3 is made up of 15 amino acids. The CDR3 nucleotides are TGTGCCAGCAGCGTAGGGCAGGGTTTTAATCAGCCCCAGCATTTT. This translates into CASSVGQGFNQPQHF.

The V gene is TRBV5-5, the J gene TRBJ2-7; weak D call: TRBD1 (6 bases). Germline assignment: CDR1 SGHKS and CDR2 YYEKEE (reference sequence). Deletions cut 4 bases from V and 3 bases from J, with 14 bases between. This CDR3 region has 14 residues. CDR3 in DNA: TGTGCCAGCAGCCTCGGACAGTGGTACTACGAGCAGTACTTC. Translating gives CASSLGQWYYEQYF. The whole variable domain, remainder taken from reference TRBV5-5 and TRBJ2-7, is DAGVTQSPTHLIKTRGQQVTLRCSPISGHKSVSWYQQVLGQGPQFIFQYYEKEERGRGNFPDRFSARQFPNYSSELNVNALLLGDSALYLCASSLGQWYYEQYFGPGTRLTVT.

The count of this clone is one. The chain links TRBV5-8 to TRBJ1-1; D gene unclear. CDR3 size: 11 residues. Between the trimmed V and J ends, which lost 7 bases and 4 bases, there was a span of 8 bases. The germline V gene has CDR1 SGHTS and CDR2 YDEGEE. The CDR3 DNA sequence: TGTGCCAGCCACGTCGGCACTGAAGCTTTCTTT. Its translation is CASHVGTEAFF.

Written as DNA, the CDR3 is TGTGCCAGCAGTTTTTTGGACAGGGGGAACTATGGCTACACCTTC. This encodes CASSFLDRGNYGYTF. This rearrangement joins TRBV28 to TRBJ1-2, with 10 bases matching TRBD1. Germline V gene sequence: CDR1 MDHEN, CDR2 SYDVKM. The CDR3 is 15 amino acids. Trimming at V came to 3 bases and at J to 2 bases, leaving 3 bases not matched to a gene.

This clone has only a few counts. The chain uses TRBV6-1 and TRBJ1-4, with D possibly being TRBD1 (6 bases). V gave up 3 bases and J gave up 8 bases, with 22 bases separating them. This CDR3 is 17 amino acids long. Germline CDR1 reads MNHNS; CDR2 reads SASEGT. The CDR3 spells CASSEKGTSRTMEKLFF. The DNA of the CDR3 is TGTGCCAGCAGTGAGAAAGGGACAAGCCGCACAATGGAAAAACTGTTTTTT.

The V gene is TRBV15, the J gene TRBJ1-5; a possible D gene is TRBD1 (5 bases). Deletions cut 1 base from V and 6 bases from J, with 10 bases between. Germline lookup yields CDR1 LNHNV and CDR2 YYDKDF (reference sequence). The CDR3 loop spans 14 amino acids. Here the CDR3 reads CATSRALDSQPQHF. In nucleotides, the CDR3 is TGTGCCACCAGCAGAGCCTTAGACAGTCAGCCCCAGCATTTT.

CDR3 in amino acids: CSVSTGGNTEAFF. The CDR3 DNA reads TGCAGCGTTAGCACGGGAGGGAACACTGAAGCTTTCTTT. The chain employs TRBV29-1 and TRBJ1-1; D call uncertain. Germline V gene lookup returns CDR1 SQVTM and CDR2 ANQGSEA. Deletions cut 5 bases from V and 1 base from J, with 11 bases between. The CDR3 is made up of 13 amino acids. Drawing the rest from reference TRBV29-1 and TRBJ1-1, the complete variable domain is SAVISQKPSRDICQRGTSLTIQCQVDSQVTMMFWYRQQPGQSLTLIATANQGSEATYESGFVIDKFPISRPNLTFSTLTVSNMSPEDSSIYLCSVSTGGNTEAFFGQGTRLTVV.

This chain links TRBV6-4 with TRBJ1-1; D perhaps matches TRBD1 (6 bases). The CDR3 covers 17 residues. The V and J ends lost 0 bases and 4 bases respectively, with 18 bases between them. Germline-derived CDR1 and CDR2 are MRHNA and SNTAGT. CDR3: CASSDSIPPGAVTEAFF. The CDR3 DNA is TGTGCCAGCAGTGACTCGATCCCTCCAGGGGCGGTCACTGAAGCTTTCTTT.

V usage is TRBV14 and J usage is TRBJ1-1; 7 bases are shared with TRBD1. Germline V gives CDR1 SGHDN, CDR2 FVKESK. J gave up 6 bases and V 5 bases, and 3 bases lay outside the gene matches. This CDR3 region has 12 residues. CDR3 sequence: CASSKGTAEAFF. The CDR3, as DNA: TGTGCCAGCAGCAAAGGGACAGCTGAAGCTTTCTTT.

The CDR3 spells CASSSDRLDEQFF. CDR3 DNA: TGTGCCAGCAGTAGCGACAGGTTAGATGAGCAGTTCTTC. This chain joins TRBV2 and TRBJ2-1, with D possibly TRBD1 on 6 matching bases. V lost 5 bases to trimming and J lost 8 bases, with 13 bases between them. CDR3 length: 13 residues. The V gene's germline CDR1 is SNHLY and CDR2 FYNNEI.

The genes are TRBV6-6 and TRBJ2-7, with 10 bases aligning to TRBD2. The germline gives CDR1 MNHNY, CDR2 SVGAGI (reference sequence). This CDR3 comprises 15 residues. V shed 6 bases, J shed 2 bases, and the junction held 7 bases outside the gene matches. CDR3 coding DNA: TGTGCCAGCAGCTCTAGCGGGGGAGCTCCCTACGAGCAGTACTTC. This translates into CASSSSGGAPYEQYF.

This clone appeared a single time. V and J are TRBV7-9 and TRBJ1-2, with 8 bases identical to TRBD1. Germline V lookup: CDR1 SEHNR, CDR2 FQNEAQ (reference sequence). V lost 2 bases to trimming and J lost 7 bases; unmatched junction nucleotides: 9. This CDR3 contains 15 residues. The CDR3, as DNA: TGTGCCAGCAGCTTACCAACGACAGGGGCCATTGGCTACACCTTC. Translated, it gives CASSLPTTGAIGYTF.